The clone carrying this T cell receptor (beta chain) appeared once. A junction boundary mismatches the germline segment, possibly from a read error. In germline, CDR1 is KGHSH, CDR2 LQKENI. The CDR3 runs 15 residues. This sample is part of a study of tumor T cells in aggressive B-cell lymphoma. Sequencing used immunoSEQ multiplex PCR; TCRdb keeps in-frame clones, though not all of them. The table has about 2,400 clones, approximately 94% seen once. The source material was tumor tissue. V is TRBV18 and J is TRBJ2-7; 13 positions match TRBD2. The source is an adult with diffuse large B cell lymphoma. CDR3 residues: CASSPKDARTSGSAF. As DNA, the CDR3 is TGTGCCAGCTCACCAAAGGACGCGAGGACTAGCGGGAGTGCGTTC.